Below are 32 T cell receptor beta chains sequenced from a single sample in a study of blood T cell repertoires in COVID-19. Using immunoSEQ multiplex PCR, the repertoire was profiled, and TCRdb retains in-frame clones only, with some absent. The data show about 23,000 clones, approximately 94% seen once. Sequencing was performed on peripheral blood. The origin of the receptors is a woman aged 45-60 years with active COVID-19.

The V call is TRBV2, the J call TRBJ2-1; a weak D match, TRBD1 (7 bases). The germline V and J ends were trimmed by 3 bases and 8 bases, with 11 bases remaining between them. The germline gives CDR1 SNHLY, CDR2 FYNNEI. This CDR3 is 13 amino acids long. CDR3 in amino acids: CASSDRGVDEQFF. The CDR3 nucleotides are TGTGCCAGCAGTGACAGGGGGGTGGATGAGCAGTTCTTC.

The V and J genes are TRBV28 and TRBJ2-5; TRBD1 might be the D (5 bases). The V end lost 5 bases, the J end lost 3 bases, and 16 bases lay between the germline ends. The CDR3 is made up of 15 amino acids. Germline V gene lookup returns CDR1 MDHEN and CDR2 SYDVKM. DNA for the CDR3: TGTGCCAGCAGTCCCTCGTTGGTACAGGAAGAGACCCAGTACTTC. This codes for CASSPSLVQEETQYF.

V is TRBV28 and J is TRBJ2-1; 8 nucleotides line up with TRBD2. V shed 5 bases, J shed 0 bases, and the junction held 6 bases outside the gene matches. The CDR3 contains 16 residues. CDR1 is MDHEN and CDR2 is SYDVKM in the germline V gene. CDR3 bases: TGTGCCAGCAGTCCCACGGGAGGGCCCTCCTACAATGAGCAGTTCTTC. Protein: CASSPTGGPSYNEQFF.

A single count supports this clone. The CDR3, as DNA: TGTGCCAGCAGTTACGGAAACAGGAACACTGAAGCTTTCTTT. It yields the protein CASSYGNRNTEAFF. The J gene is TRBJ1-1, the V gene TRBV6-5; D uncertain. The CDR3 contains 14 residues. V lost 2 bases and J 1 base, leaving 8 bases between the germline ends. Germline CDR1 MNHEY, CDR2 SVGAGI.

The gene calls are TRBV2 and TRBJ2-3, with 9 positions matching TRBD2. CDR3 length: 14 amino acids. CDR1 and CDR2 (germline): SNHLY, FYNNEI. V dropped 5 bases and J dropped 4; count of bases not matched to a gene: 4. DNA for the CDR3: TGTGCCAGCAGTATGGGACTAGCACCAGATACGCAGTATTTT. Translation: CASSMGLAPDTQYF.

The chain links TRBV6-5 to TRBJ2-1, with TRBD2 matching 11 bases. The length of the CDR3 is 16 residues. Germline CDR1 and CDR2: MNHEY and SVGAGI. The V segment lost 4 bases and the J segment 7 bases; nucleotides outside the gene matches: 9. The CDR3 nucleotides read TGTGCCAGCAGTTCATCAACTAGCGGGAGCTGGAATGAGCAGTTCTTC. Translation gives CASSSSTSGSWNEQFF.

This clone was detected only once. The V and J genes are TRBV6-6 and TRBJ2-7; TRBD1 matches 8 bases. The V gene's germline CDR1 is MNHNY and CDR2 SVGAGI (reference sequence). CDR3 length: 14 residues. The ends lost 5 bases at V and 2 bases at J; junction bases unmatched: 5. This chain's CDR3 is CASSPRDRTYEQYF. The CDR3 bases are TGTGCCAGCAGTCCCCGGGACAGGACCTACGAGCAGTACTTC.

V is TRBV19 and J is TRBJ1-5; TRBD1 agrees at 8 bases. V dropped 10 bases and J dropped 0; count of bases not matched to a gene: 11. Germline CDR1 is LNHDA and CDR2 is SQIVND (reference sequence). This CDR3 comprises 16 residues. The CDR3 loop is CATTRTGLYSNQPQHF. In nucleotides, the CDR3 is TGTGCCACCACTAGGACAGGGCTGTATAGCAATCAGCCCCAGCATTTT.

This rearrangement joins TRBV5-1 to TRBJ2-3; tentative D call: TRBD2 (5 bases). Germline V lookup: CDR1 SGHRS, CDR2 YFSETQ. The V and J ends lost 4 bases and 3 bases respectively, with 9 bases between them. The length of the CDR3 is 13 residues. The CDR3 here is CASSPGGTDTQYF. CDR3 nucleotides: TGCGCCAGCAGCCCGGGCGGGACAGATACGCAGTATTTT. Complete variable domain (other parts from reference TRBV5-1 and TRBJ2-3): KAGVTQTPRYLIKTRGQQVTLSCSPISGHRSVSWYQQTPGQGLQFLFEYFSETQRNKGNFPGRFSGRQFSNSRSEMNVSTLELGDSALYLCASSPGGTDTQYFGPGTRLTVL.

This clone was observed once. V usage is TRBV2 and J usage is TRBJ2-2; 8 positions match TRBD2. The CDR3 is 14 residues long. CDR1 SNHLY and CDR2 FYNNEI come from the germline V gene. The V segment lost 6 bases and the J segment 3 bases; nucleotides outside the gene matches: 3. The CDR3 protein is CASRELADTGELFF. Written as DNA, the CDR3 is TGTGCCAGCAGGGAACTAGCGGACACCGGGGAGCTGTTTTTT.

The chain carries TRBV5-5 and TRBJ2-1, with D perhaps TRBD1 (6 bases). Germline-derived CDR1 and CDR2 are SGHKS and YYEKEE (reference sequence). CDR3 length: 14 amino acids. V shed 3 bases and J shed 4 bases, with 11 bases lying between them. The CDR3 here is CASSSEDSYNEQFF. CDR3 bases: TGTGCCAGCAGCTCGGAGGACAGTTACAATGAGCAGTTCTTC.

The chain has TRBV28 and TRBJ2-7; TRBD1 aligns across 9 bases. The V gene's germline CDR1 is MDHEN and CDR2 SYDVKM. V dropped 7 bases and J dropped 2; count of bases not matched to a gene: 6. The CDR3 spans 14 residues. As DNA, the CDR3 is TGTGCCAGCACCGGGGACAGGGTGACCTACGAGCAGTACTTC. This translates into CASTGDRVTYEQYF.

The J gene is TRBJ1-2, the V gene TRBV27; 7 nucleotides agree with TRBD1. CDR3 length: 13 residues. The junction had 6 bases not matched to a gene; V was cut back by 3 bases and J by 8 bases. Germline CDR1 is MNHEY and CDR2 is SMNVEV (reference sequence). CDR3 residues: CASSFRQGQGYTF. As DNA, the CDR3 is TGTGCCAGCAGTTTCAGACAGGGTCAGGGCTACACCTTC.

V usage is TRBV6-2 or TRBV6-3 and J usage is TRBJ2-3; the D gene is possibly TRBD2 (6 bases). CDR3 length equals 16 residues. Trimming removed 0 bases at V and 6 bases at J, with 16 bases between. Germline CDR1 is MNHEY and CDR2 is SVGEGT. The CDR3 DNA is TGTGCCAGCAGTTACTCGAAGCGGGCCAAAGGGGATACGCAGTATTTT. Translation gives CASSYSKRAKGDTQYF.

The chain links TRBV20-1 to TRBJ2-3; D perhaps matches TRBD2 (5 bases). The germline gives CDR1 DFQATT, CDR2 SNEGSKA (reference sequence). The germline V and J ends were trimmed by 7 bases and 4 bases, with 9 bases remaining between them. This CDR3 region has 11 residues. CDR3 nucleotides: TGCAGTGTTATAGCGTCAGATACGCAGTATTTT. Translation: CSVIASDTQYF.

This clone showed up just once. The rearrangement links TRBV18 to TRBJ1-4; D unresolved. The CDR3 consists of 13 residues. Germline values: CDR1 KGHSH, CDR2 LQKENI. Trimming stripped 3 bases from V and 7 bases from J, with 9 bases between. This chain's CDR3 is CASSPGSGEKLFF. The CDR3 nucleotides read TGTGCCAGCTCACCTGGTTCGGGTGAAAAACTGTTTTTT.

In nucleotides, the CDR3 is TGTGCCAGCTCACCTAAACCGCAGGGGAGCACAGATACGCAGTATTTT. It is translated as CASSPKPQGSTDTQYF. The chain employs TRBV18 and TRBJ2-3; tentative D call: TRBD1 (6 bases). The CDR3 totals 16 residues. Germline V CDR1 and CDR2: KGHSH, LQKENI. The V and J ends lost 3 bases and 0 bases respectively, with 13 bases between them.

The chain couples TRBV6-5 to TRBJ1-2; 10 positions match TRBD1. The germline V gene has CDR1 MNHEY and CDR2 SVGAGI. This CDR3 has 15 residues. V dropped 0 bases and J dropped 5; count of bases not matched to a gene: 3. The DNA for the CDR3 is TGTGCCAGCAGTTACTCGGCGGGACAGGGGTATGGCTACACCTTC. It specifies CASSYSAGQGYGYTF.

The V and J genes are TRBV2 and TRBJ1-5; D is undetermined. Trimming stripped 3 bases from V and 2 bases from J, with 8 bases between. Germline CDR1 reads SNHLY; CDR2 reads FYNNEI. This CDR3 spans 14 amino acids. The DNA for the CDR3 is TGTGCCAGCAGTGAGAGTCCCGGCAATCAGCCCCAGCATTTT. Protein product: CASSESPGNQPQHF. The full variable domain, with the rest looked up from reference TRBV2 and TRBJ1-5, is EPEVTQTPSHQVTQMGQEVILRCVPISNHLYFYWYRQILGQKVEFLVSFYNNEISEKSEIFDDQFSVERPDGSNFTLKIRSTKLEDSAMYFCASSESPGNQPQHFGDGTRLSIL.

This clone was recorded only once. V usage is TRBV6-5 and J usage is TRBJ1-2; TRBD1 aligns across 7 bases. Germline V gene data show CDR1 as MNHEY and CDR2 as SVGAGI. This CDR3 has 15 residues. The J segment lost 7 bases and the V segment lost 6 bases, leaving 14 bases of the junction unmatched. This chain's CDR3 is CASRVPLTGFGGYTF. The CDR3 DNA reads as TGTGCCAGCAGAGTACCTCTGACAGGGTTTGGTGGCTACACCTTC.

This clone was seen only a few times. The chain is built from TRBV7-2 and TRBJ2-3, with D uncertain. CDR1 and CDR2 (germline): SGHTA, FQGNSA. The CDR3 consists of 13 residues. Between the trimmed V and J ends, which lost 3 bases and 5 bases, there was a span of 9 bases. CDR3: CASSLEIGDTQYF. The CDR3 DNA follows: TGTGCCAGCAGCTTGGAGATTGGAGATACGCAGTATTTT.

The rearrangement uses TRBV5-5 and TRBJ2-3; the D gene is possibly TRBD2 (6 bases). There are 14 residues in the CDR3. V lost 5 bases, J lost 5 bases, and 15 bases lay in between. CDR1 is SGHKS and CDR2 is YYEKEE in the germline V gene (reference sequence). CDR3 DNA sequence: TGTGCCAGCAGTGTGACTAGTGCTCAAGATACGCAGTATTTT. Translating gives CASSVTSAQDTQYF.

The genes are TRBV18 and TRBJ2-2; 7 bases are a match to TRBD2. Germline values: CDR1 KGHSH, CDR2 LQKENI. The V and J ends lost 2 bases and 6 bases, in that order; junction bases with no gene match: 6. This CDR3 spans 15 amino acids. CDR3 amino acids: CASSPGASGPGELFF. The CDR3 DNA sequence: TGTGCCAGCTCACCAGGGGCTAGCGGACCCGGGGAGCTGTTTTTT.

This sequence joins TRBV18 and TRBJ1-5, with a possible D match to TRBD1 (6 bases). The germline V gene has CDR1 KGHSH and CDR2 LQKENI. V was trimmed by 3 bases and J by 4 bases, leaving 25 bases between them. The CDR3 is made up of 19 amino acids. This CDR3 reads CASSPLGPTPGDLNQPQHF. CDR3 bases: TGTGCCAGCTCACCCCTCGGACCAACGCCAGGGGATCTAAATCAGCCCCAGCATTTT.

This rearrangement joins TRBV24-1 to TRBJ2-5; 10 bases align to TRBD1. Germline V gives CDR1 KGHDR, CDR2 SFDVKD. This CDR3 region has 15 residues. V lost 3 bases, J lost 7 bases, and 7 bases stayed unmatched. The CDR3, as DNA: TGTGCCACCAGTGATCCCGGGACAGGGGTGGGGACCCAGTACTTC. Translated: CATSDPGTGVGTQYF.

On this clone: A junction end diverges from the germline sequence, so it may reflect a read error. The CDR3 coding sequence is TGTGCTAGCAGCTTAGGACAGGGCGCTAATGAAAAACTGTTTTTT. Translated, it gives CASSLGQGANEKLFF. The gene calls are TRBV7-7 and TRBJ1-4, with 8 bases fitting TRBD1. Germline values: CDR1 SSHAT, CDR2 FNYEAQ (reference sequence). This CDR3 has 15 amino acids.

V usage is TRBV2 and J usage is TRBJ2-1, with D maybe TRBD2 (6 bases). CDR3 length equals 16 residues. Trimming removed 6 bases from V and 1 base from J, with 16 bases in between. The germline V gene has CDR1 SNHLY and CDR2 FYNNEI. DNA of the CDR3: TGTGCCAGCAGCGGAACCCAACGGGGGTCCTACAATGAGCAGTTCTTC. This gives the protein CASSGTQRGSYNEQFF.

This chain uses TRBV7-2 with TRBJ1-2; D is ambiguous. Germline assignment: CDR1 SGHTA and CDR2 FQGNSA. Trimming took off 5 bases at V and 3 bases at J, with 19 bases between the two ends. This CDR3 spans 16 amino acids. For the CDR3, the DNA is TGTGCCAGCAGCCCCAGGAGGGCAACCTCTGACTATGGCTACACCTTC. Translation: CASSPRRATSDYGYTF.

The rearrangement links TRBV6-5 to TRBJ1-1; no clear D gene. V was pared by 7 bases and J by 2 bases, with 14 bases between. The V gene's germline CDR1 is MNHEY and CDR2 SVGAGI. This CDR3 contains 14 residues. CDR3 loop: CASTGVGSNTEAFF. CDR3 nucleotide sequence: TGTGCCAGCACTGGCGTGGGCAGCAACACTGAAGCTTTCTTT.

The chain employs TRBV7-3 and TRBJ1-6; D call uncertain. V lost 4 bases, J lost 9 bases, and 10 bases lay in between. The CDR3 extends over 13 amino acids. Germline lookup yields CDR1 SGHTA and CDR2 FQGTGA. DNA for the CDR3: TGTGCCAGCAGCTCGACAATGACTTCACCCCTCCACTTT. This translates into CASSSTMTSPLHF.

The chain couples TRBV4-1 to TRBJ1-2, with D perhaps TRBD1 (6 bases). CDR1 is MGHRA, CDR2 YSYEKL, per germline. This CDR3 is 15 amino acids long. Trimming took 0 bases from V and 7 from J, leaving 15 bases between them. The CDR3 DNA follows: TGCGCCAGCAGCCAAGAGGTGTCAGGGGTAGGTGGCTACACCTTC. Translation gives CASSQEVSGVGGYTF.

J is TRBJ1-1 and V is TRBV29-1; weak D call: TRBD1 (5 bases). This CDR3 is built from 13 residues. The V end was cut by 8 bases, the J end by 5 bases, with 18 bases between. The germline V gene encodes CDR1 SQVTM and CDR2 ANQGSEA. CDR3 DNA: TGCAGCCCCCTGACCGAGGAGGGGACTGAAGCTTTCTTT. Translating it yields CSPLTEEGTEAFF.